This T cell receptor beta chain was observed in a study of glioma-infiltrating T cells. General study points: Non-neoplastic patients had below-expected tissue-blood divergence, while all gliomas exceeded expectation.

V lost 4 bases to trimming and J lost 6 bases; unmatched junction nucleotides: 16. Germline CDR1 SGHNT, CDR2 YYREEE (reference sequence). The CDR3 is 17 residues long. The iRepertoire nested amplicon-rescue multiplex PCR amplified TCR alpha and beta CDR3s from RNA. One entry per CDR3 protein, called by TCRdb with MiXCR from the multiplex PCR reads. The table shows under 200,000 distinct CDR3 sequences, with approximately 30% occurring only once. This clonotype was picked up a small number of times. Its antigen is undetermined. The chain joins TRBV5-4 to TRBJ2-3, with TRBD2 matching over 8 bases. This TCR was recovered from a human donor with low-grade glioma or glioblastoma, undergoing nonglioma brain surgery, or in good health (not recorded which). The sequenced sample consisted of glioma tissue, nonneoplastic brain tissue, or PBMCs (not recorded which). As DNA, the CDR3 is TGTGCCAGCAGCATACTAAGACTAGCGAGAGGTGGGGATACGCAGTATTTT. Amino acids: CASSILRLARGGDTQYF. The variable domain in full, completed from reference TRBV5-4 and TRBJ2-3, reads ETGVTQSPTHLIKTRGQQVTLRCSSQSGHNTVSWYQQALGQGPQFIFQYYREEENGRGNFPPRFSGLQFPNYSSELNVNALELDDSALYLCASSILRLARGGDTQYFGPGTRLTVL.